One and the same sample provided the 13 T cell receptor beta chains below, sequenced in a study of Graves' ophthalmopathy and Graves' hyperthyroidism. Using RNA transcripts, the TCR beta CDR3 regions were amplified. First-round RT-PCR with HTBI primers preceded a second-round multiplex PCR. TCRdb ran MiXCR on the multiplex PCR reads and lists one entry per CDR3 protein. This sample has 1 million to 1.3 million distinct CDR3 sequences, with 35% to 40% found just once. Sequenced input: peripheral blood or thyroid tissue (not recorded which). The receptors originated from an adult man with Graves' hyperthyroidism.

The V gene is TRBV10-3, the J gene TRBJ1-5; 7 bases agree with TRBD1. Germline assignment: CDR1 ENHRY and CDR2 SYGVKD. Trimming at V came to 10 bases and at J to 4 bases, leaving 10 bases not matched to a gene. This CDR3 has 14 residues. The CDR3 reads CASSQGLLNQPQHF. The CDR3 DNA follows: TGTGCCAGCTCACAGGGGCTCTTGAATCAGCCCCAGCATTTT.

This clonotype was counted ten times or more. This sequence joins TRBV4-3 and TRBJ1-2; D may be TRBD1 (5 bases). The length of the CDR3 is 16 residues. Germline CDR1 LGHNA, CDR2 YSLEER. V was clipped by 3 bases and J by 6 bases, with 20 bases between them. CDR3 sequence reads: CASSQDPGTFRNGYTF. CDR3 coding DNA: TGCGCCAGCAGCCAGGACCCGGGGACGTTTAGAAATGGCTACACCTTC.

This clonotype was counted a few times. The chain couples TRBV7-3 to TRBJ1-2, with D unresolved. The V gene's germline CDR1 is SGHTA and CDR2 FQGTGA. Trimming stripped 6 bases from V and 5 bases from J, with 10 bases between. This CDR3 region has 12 residues. The CDR3 sequence: CASSFLRYGYTF. In DNA, the CDR3 is TGTGCCAGCAGTTTCTTACGGTATGGCTACACCTTC.

Only a few counts were recorded for this clonotype. The chain employs TRBV6-2 or TRBV6-3 and TRBJ2-7; D may be TRBD2 (6 bases). Per the germline V gene, CDR1 is MNHEY and CDR2 is SVGEGT. The CDR3 is 14 residues long. Deletions cut 10 bases from V and 5 bases from J, with 21 bases between. CDR3 loop: CATDQGLVLNEQYF. The DNA of the CDR3 is TGTGCCACCGACCAGGGACTTGTCTTAAACGAGCAGTACTTC.

The chain couples TRBV6-5 to TRBJ2-5, with 10 bases fitting TRBD2. CDR3 length: 17 residues. The germline V gene has CDR1 MNHEY and CDR2 SVGAGI. The trim removed 3 bases at V and 0 bases at J, leaving 7 bases unmatched. CDR3 protein: CASSYFRTSGNQETQYF. The CDR3 DNA is TGTGCCAGCAGTTATTTTCGGACTAGCGGAAACCAAGAGACCCAGTACTTC.

The V and J genes are TRBV7-2 and TRBJ2-5; tentative D call: TRBD1 (7 bases). Germline CDR1 SGHTA, CDR2 FQGNSA. This CDR3 has 16 residues. The ends were cut back, 3 bases at V and 5 bases at J, with 19 bases in the middle. The CDR3 here is CASSFPFGGGLETQYF. The DNA for the CDR3 is TGTGCCAGCAGCTTCCCTTTCGGAGGGGGCCTGGAGACCCAGTACTTC.

As regards this clonotype: Likely a read error: the CDR3 ends without its conserved phenylalanine or tryptophan. The chain recombines TRBV7-8 with TRBJ2-7; D gene ambiguous. V was clipped by 1 base and J by 3 bases, with 7 bases between them. The germline gives CDR1 SGHVS, CDR2 FQNEAQ. This CDR3 region has 13 residues. CDR3 sequence reads: CASSLEVFYEQYS. CDR3 in DNA: TGTGCCAGCAGCTTAGAGGTTTTCTACGAGCAGTACTCC.

The genes are TRBV28 and TRBJ2-7; no reliable D call. The germline CDR1 and CDR2 sequences are MDHEN and SYDVKM. CDR3 length: 13 residues. With 5 bases removed from V and 6 bases from J, the gap between germline ends came to 14 bases. The CDR3 DNA is TGTGCCAGCAGTCTCCCCATGCGCGCCGAGCAGTACTTC. Protein: CASSLPMRAEQYF.

This clonotype was counted between two and nine times. The chain links TRBV20-1 to TRBJ1-5; D is ambiguous. CDR1 and CDR2 (germline): DFQATT, SNEGSKA (reference sequence). Trimming took 0 bases from V and 6 from J, leaving 15 bases between them. This CDR3 is 15 amino acids long. The DNA of the CDR3 is TGCAGTGCTAGAGATCTAAATTTTGGGTTTCAGCCCCAGCATTTT. It is translated as CSARDLNFGFQPQHF.

V usage is TRBV10-3 and J usage is TRBJ2-7, with 9 bases fitting TRBD1. J gave up 9 bases and V 10 bases, and 13 bases lay outside the gene matches. CDR1 and CDR2 (germline): ENHRY, SYGVKD. This CDR3 is built from 13 residues. In DNA, the CDR3 is TGTGCCAGCACCTCGGACAGGGGCGGGGGGCAGTACTTC. Translated: CASTSDRGGGQYF.

The genes are TRBV4-1 and TRBJ1-5; D is ambiguous. V lost 2 bases and J 1 base, leaving 15 bases between the germline ends. CDR3 length: 17 amino acids. Germline CDR1 reads MGHRA; CDR2 reads YSYEKL. This CDR3 reads CASSQKDPGLSNQPQHF. The CDR3 DNA sequence: TGCGCCAGCAGCCAAAAGGACCCAGGTTTGAGCAATCAGCCCCAGCATTTT.

CDR3 sequence reads: CASRPNLAGTGPNTEAFF. CDR3 in DNA: TGTGCCAGCAGACCTAACTTAGCAGGGACAGGACCGAACACTGAAGCTTTCTTT. The chain has TRBV2 and TRBJ1-1; 8 nucleotides align to TRBD1. This CDR3 region has 18 residues. The germline gives CDR1 SNHLY, CDR2 FYNNEI. J gave up 1 base and V 6 bases, and 16 bases lay outside the gene matches.

This clonotype occurred once. The V call is TRBV12-3 or TRBV12-4, the J call TRBJ1-2, with D tentatively TRBD1 (5 bases). V was clipped by 6 bases and J by 7 bases, with 15 bases between them. The CDR3 totals 13 residues. The DNA of the CDR3 is TGTGCCAGCAGACCCTTACCGGGGGTTGGCTACACCTTC. This translates into CASRPLPGVGYTF.